What follows are 10 T cell receptor beta chains derived from one specimen sequenced in a study of blood T cell repertoires in COVID-19. TCRdb's copy holds only in-frame clones and misses some; the assay was immunoSEQ multiplex PCR. The sample consists of approximately 670,000 clones, around 90% of them appearing once. The sample consisted of peripheral blood. The receptor source for this set is a woman aged 18-29 years with acute or convalescent COVID-19.

V is TRBV15 and J is TRBJ1-1; tentative D call: TRBD1 (5 bases). The CDR3 totals 13 residues. From germline, CDR1 is LNHNV and CDR2 YYDKDF (reference sequence). Trimming took 6 bases from V and 2 from J, leaving 10 bases between them. The chain's CDR3 is CATRRGQNTEAFF. The CDR3 DNA reads TGTGCCACCAGAAGGGGTCAAAACACTGAAGCTTTCTTT.

The V call is TRBV6-2 or TRBV6-3, the J call TRBJ1-4; 8 bases line up with TRBD1. Germline CDR1 MNHEY, CDR2 SVGEGT. This CDR3 is 18 amino acids long. The trim removed 4 bases at V and 0 bases at J, leaving 10 bases unmatched. The CDR3 bases are TGTGCCAGCAGTTCTTTTCCGGGACAGGTTGCAACTAATGAAAAACTGTTTTTT. Translating gives CASSSFPGQVATNEKLFF.

In its sample, this clone was seen once. This sequence joins TRBV11-2 and TRBJ2-5; possible D gene TRBD1, 5 bases. V gave up 0 bases and J gave up 1 base, with 21 bases separating them. The CDR3 loop spans 19 amino acids. Germline values: CDR1 SGHAT, CDR2 FQNNGV. DNA for the CDR3: TGTGCCAGCAGCTTAGATTGGGCGCTAGAGGACATGATCCAAGAGACCCAGTACTTC. Protein: CASSLDWALEDMIQETQYF.

The V call is TRBV6-5, the J call TRBJ2-5; a possible D gene is TRBD1 (6 bases). The germline V and J ends were trimmed by 6 bases and 7 bases, with 15 bases remaining between them. The germline V gene has CDR1 MNHEY and CDR2 SVGAGI. CDR3 length: 13 amino acids. The CDR3 protein is CASSLNVQGTQYF. The CDR3 region has the DNA TGTGCCAGCAGCCTCAACGTACAGGGGACCCAGTACTTC.

J is TRBJ1-2 and V is TRBV6-5, with D possibly being TRBD1 (5 bases). The germline V gene encodes CDR1 MNHEY and CDR2 SVGAGI. The V end was cut by 2 bases, the J end by 6 bases, with 10 bases between. This CDR3 has 13 amino acids. CDR3 sequence: CASSYRPQDGYTF. The CDR3, as DNA: TGTGCCAGCAGTTACCGGCCACAGGATGGCTACACCTTC.

The J gene is TRBJ2-7, the V gene TRBV10-1, with 7 bases matching TRBD1. CDR3 length equals 15 residues. CDR1 is WNHNN and CDR2 is SYGVQD in the germline V gene (reference sequence). Germline trimming cut 0 bases from V and 0 bases from J; bases unmatched to any gene: 2. The CDR3 bases are TGCGCCAGCAGTGAGTCAGGACAGGCCTCCTACGAGCAGTACTTC. This gives the protein CASSESGQASYEQYF.

The gene calls are TRBV6-5 and TRBJ1-4, with TRBD1 identical over 7 bases. The CDR3 totals 15 residues. Germline V gene lookup returns CDR1 MNHEY and CDR2 SVGAGI. Trimming at V came to 6 bases and at J to 5 bases, leaving 9 bases not matched to a gene. CDR3 in amino acids: CASSGWDSPNEKLFF. The CDR3 coding sequence is TGTGCCAGCAGCGGTTGGGACAGTCCGAATGAAAAACTGTTTTTT.

The chain is built from TRBV10-2 and TRBJ1-2; 8 bases agree with TRBD1. The germline gives CDR1 WSHSY, CDR2 SAAADI. The trim removed 2 bases at V and 2 bases at J, leaving 1 base unmatched. This CDR3 region has 14 residues. The chain's CDR3 is CASSENRGNYGYTF. CDR3 nucleotide sequence: TGCGCCAGCAGTGAGAACAGGGGGAACTATGGCTACACCTTC.

The chain carries TRBV18 and TRBJ2-1; no firm D call. There are 14 residues in the CDR3. The germline V gene encodes CDR1 KGHSH and CDR2 LQKENI. Trimming removed 3 bases from V and 9 bases from J, with 15 bases in between. CDR3 sequence: CASSPDWSTGEQFF. In DNA, the CDR3 is TGTGCCAGCTCACCGGATTGGAGCACCGGTGAGCAGTTCTTC. Full variable domain (outside the CDR3, taken from reference TRBV18 and TRBJ2-1): NAGVMQNPRHLVRRRGQEARLRCSPMKGHSHVYWYRQLPEEGLKFMVYLQKENIIDESGMPKERFSAEFPKEGPSILRIQQVVRGDSAAYFCASSPDWSTGEQFFGPGTRLTVL.

This clone came up once. The chain combines TRBV4-1 with TRBJ1-1, with D possibly matching TRBD1 (5 bases). Trimming pared 1 base from V and 3 bases from J, leaving 18 bases between. The CDR3 covers 17 residues. The germline gives CDR1 MGHRA, CDR2 YSYEKL. CDR3 DNA: TGCGCCAGCAGCCAAGGGACAAGGCCGGTGGTCCACACTGAAGCTTTCTTT. Translation gives CASSQGTRPVVHTEAFF.